This entry describes one TCR beta chain. Data came from immunoSEQ multiplex PCR; TCRdb stores just in-frame clones and leaves some out. The sample yields roughly 130,000 clones, less than 95% seen once. The sample originates from a study of control samples from healthy donors and cancer patients. From germline, CDR1 is SGHTA and CDR2 FQGNSA. With 8 bases removed from V and 5 bases from J, the gap between germline ends came to 7 bases. The CDR3 extends over 12 amino acids. Sequenced sample: blood. V gene TRBV7-2 combines with J gene TRBJ1-6, with D hard to call. The receptor was isolated from a man aged 18-30 years in good health. The CDR3 bases are TGTGCCAGCTCCCGGGATAATTCACCCCTCCACTTT. Translated: CASSRDNSPLHF.